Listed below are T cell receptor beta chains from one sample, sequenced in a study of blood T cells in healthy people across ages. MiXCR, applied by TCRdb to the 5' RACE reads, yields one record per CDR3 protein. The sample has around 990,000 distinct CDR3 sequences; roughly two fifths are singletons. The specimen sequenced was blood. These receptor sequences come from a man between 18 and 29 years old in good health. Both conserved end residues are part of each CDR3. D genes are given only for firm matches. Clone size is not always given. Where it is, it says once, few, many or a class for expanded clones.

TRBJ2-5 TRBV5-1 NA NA CASSLQGPRETQYF TGCGCCAGCAGCCTACAGGGTCCCCGAGAGACCCAGTACTTC
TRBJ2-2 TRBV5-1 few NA CASSLGRVDGELFF TGCGCCAGCAGCTTGGGCCGGGTCGACGGGGAGCTGTTTTTT
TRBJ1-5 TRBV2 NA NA CASSDGPQGPQHF TGTGCCAGCAGTGACGGGCCCCAAGGGCCCCAGCATTTT
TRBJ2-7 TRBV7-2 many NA CASSFVAYEDYEQYF TGTGCCAGCAGCTTTGTCGCGTACGAGGACTACGAGCAGTACTTC
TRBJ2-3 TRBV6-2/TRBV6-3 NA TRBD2 CASSLITTSGGTDTQYF TGTGCCAGCAGTCTCATCACGACTAGCGGGGGCACAGATACGCAGTATTTT
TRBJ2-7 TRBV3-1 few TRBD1 CASSLIRDRPYEQYF TGTGCCAGCAGTCTAATCCGGGACAGGCCCTACGAGCAGTACTTC
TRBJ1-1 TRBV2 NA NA CASSEKTGITEAFF TGCGCCAGCAGCGAAAAGACAGGCATCACTGAAGCTTTCTTT
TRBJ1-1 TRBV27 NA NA CASSFHGGPTEAFF TGTGCCAGCAGTTTCCACGGGGGCCCCACTGAAGCTTTCTTT
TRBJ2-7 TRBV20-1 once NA CSASGGESSHEQYF TGCAGTGCCTCCGGGGGCGAAAGCTCCCACGAGCAGTACTTC
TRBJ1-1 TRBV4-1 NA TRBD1 CASSNRDSTVSEAFF TGCGCCAGCAGCAACCGGGACAGCACCGTATCTGAAGCTTTCTTT
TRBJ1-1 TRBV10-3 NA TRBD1 CAISVNGGDRLNTEAFF TGTGCCATCAGTGTGAATGGGGGGGACAGGCTGAACACTGAAGCTTTCTTT
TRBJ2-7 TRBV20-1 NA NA CSASGGARYNEQYF TGCAGTGCTAGCGGCGGAGCAAGATACAATGAGCAGTACTTC
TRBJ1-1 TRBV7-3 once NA CASSITGKDTEAFF TGTGCCAGCAGCATAACAGGGAAGGACACTGAAGCTTTCTTT